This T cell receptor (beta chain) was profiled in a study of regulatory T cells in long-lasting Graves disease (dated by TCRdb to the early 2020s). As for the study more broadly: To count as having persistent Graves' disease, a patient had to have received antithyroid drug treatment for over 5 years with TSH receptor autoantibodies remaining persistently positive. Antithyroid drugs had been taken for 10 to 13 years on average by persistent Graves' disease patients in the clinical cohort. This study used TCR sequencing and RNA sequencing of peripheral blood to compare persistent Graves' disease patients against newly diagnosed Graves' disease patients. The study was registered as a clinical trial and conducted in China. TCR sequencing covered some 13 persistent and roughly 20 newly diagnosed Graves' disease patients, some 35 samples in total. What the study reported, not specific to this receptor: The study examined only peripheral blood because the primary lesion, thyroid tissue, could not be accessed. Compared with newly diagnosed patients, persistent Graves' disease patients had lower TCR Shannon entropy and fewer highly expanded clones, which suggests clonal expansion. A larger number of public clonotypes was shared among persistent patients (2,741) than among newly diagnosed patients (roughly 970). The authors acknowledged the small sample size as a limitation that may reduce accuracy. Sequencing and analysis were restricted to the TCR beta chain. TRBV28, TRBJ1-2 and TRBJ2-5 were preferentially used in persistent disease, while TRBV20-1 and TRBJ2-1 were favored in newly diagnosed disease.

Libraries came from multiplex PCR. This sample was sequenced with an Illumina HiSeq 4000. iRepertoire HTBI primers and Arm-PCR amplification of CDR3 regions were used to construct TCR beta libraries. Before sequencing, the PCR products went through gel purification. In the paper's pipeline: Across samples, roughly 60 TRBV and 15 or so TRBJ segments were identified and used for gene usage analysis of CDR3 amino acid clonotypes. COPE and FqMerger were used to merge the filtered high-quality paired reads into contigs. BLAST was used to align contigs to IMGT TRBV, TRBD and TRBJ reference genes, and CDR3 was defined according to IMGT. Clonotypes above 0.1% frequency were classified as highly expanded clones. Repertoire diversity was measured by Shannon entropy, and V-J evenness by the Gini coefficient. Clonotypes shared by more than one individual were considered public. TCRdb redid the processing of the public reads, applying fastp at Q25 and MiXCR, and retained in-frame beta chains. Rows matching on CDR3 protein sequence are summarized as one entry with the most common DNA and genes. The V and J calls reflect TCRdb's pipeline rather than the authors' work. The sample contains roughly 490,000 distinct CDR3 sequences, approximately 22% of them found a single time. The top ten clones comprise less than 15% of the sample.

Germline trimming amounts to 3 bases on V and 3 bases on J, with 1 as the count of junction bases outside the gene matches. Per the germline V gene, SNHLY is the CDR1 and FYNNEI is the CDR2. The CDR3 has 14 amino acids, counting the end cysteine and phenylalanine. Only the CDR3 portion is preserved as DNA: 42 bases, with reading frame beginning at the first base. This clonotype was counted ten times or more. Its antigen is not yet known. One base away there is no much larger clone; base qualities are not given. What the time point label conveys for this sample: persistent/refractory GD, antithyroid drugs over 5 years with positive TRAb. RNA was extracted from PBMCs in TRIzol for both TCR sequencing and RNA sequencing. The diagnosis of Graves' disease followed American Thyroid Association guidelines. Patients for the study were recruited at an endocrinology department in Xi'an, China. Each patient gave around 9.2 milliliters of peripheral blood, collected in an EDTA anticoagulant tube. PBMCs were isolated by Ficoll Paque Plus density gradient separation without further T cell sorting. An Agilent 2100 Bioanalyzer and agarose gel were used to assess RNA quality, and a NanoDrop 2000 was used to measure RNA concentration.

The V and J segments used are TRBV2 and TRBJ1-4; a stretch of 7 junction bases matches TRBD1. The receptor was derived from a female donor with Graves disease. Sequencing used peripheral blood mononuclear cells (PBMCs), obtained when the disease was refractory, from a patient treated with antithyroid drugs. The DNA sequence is TGTGCCAGCAGTGAGGGGACAGCTAATGAAAAACTGTTTTTT. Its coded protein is CASSEGTANEKLFF.